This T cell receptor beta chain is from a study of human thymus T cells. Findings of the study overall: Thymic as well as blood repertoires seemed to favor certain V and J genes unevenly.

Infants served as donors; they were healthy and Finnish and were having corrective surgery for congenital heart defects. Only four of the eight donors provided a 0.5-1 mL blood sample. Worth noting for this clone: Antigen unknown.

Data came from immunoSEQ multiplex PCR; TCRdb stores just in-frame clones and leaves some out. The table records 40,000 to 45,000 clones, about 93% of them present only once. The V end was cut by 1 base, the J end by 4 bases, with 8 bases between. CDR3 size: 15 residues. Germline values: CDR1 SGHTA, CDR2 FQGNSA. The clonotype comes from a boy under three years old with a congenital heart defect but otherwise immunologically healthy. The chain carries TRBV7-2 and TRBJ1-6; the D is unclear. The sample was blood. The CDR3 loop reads CASSLVRRYNSPLHF. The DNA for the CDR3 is TGTGCCAGCAGCTTAGTGCGCAGGTATAATTCACCCCTCCACTTT.